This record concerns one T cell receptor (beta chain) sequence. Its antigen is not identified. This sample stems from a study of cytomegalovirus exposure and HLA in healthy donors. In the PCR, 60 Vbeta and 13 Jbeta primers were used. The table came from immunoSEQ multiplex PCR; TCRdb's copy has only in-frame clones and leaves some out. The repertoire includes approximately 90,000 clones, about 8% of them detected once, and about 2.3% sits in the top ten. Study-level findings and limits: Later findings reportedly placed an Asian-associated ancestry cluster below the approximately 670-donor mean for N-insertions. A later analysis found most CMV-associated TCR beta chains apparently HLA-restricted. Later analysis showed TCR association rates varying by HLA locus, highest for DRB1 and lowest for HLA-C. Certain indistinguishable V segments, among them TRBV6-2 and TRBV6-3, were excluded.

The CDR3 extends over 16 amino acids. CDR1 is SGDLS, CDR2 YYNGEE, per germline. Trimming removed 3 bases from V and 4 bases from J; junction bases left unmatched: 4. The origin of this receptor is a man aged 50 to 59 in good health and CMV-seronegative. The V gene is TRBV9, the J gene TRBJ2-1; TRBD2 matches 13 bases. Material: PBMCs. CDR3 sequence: CASSARLAGGYNEQFF. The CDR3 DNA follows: TGTGCCAGCAGCGCTAGACTAGCGGGGGGTTACAATGAGCAGTTCTTC.